What follows are 29 T cell receptor beta chains derived from one specimen sequenced in a study of cytomegalovirus exposure and HLA in healthy donors (dated by TCRdb to about 2017). Library preparation employed the immunoSEQ multiplex PCR assay. For the multiplex PCR, a mixture combining 60 forward primers for TCR Vbeta segments and 13 reverse primers for TCR Jbeta segments was used. TCRdb took over this immuneACCESS table, retaining in-frame rearrangements with V and J assigned. Such tables are incomplete; in checked studies, under half of the missing clones stem from an unresolved V gene, and the remainder is unexplained. This sample holds about 250,000 clones; 72% were observed only once. The ten largest clones capture 2% to 2.5% of the sample. The sample comprised PBMCs. The receptors shown here come from a female donor in good health and CMV-seronegative.

The CDR3 region is CASSRVGATGELFF. The CDR3 DNA reads as TGTGCCAGCAGTAGGGTAGGGGCCACCGGGGAGCTGTTTTTT. The chain has TRBV6-1 and TRBJ2-2; tentatively, D is TRBD1 (5 bases). CDR3 length: 14 amino acids. CDR1 is MNHNS, CDR2 SASEGT, per germline. Trimming shortened V by 5 bases and J by 4 bases, and 11 bases separated the two germline ends.

The chain employs TRBV11-2 and TRBJ2-3; 8 nucleotides align to TRBD2. The germline V gene encodes CDR1 SGHAT and CDR2 FQNNGV. The J segment lost 6 bases and the V segment lost 5 bases, leaving 10 bases of the junction unmatched. This CDR3 is built from 15 residues. The CDR3 is CASSPSGRAEDTQYF. The CDR3 DNA follows: TGTGCCAGCAGCCCCTCCGGGAGGGCAGAGGATACGCAGTATTTT.

The chain has TRBV6-5 and TRBJ1-1; maybe TRBD1 (5 bases). This CDR3 is built from 14 residues. Deletions cut 2 bases from V and 2 bases from J, with 9 bases between. Germline V gene lookup returns CDR1 MNHEY and CDR2 SVGAGI. The CDR3 protein is CASSYDSVNTEAFF. For the CDR3, the DNA is TGTGCCAGCAGTTACGACAGTGTCAACACTGAAGCTTTCTTT.

The rearrangement links TRBV27 to TRBJ2-7; 10 nucleotides align to TRBD1. Unmatched junction bases numbered 9, after V lost 8 bases and J lost 5 bases. Germline V lookup: CDR1 MNHEY, CDR2 SMNVEV (reference sequence). The CDR3 length is 14 residues. The CDR3 bases are TGTGCCAGCTACCCGACAGGGGGCAAGGACGAGCAGTACTTC. Residues: CASYPTGGKDEQYF.

The V call is TRBV5-4, the J call TRBJ2-2, with 13 bases aligning to TRBD2. This CDR3 comprises 16 residues. Germline-derived CDR1 and CDR2 are SGHNT and YYREEE (reference sequence). Losses at the gene ends were 0 bases for V and 8 bases for J; bases not matched to a gene: 4. As DNA, the CDR3 is TGTGCCAGCAGCTTGGGGACTAGCGGGAGATCGGGGGAGCTGTTTTTT. This encodes CASSLGTSGRSGELFF. Full variable domain (missing parts from reference TRBV5-4 and TRBJ2-2): ETGVTQSPTHLIKTRGQQVTLRCSSQSGHNTVSWYQQALGQGPQFIFQYYREEENGRGNFPPRFSGLQFPNYSSELNVNALELDDSALYLCASSLGTSGRSGELFFGEGSRLTVL.

The V and J genes are TRBV7-9 and TRBJ2-7; D is perhaps TRBD1 (6 bases). The germline V gene encodes CDR1 SEHNR and CDR2 FQNEAQ (reference sequence). The CDR3 contains 15 residues. V lost 5 bases, J lost 4 bases, and 18 bases lay in between. The chain's CDR3 is CASSPWEQGLYEQYF. The CDR3 DNA is TGTGCCAGCAGCCCCTGGGAGCAGGGGCTGTACGAGCAGTACTTC.

The gene calls are TRBV14 and TRBJ2-7, with D possibly being TRBD2 (6 bases). Germline lookup yields CDR1 SGHDN and CDR2 FVKESK. Trimming pared 1 base from V and 0 bases from J, leaving 10 bases between. The CDR3 is 15 residues long. CDR3 amino acids: CASSQAAGASYEQYF. Here the CDR3 DNA reads TGTGCCAGCAGCCAAGCAGCGGGCGCCTCCTACGAGCAGTACTTC. Variable domain in full (rest from reference TRBV14 and TRBJ2-7): EAGVTQFPSHSVIEKGQTVTLRCDPISGHDNLYWYRRVMGKEIKFLLHFVKESKQDESGMPNNRFLAERTGGTYSTLKVQPAELEDSGVYFCASSQAAGASYEQYFGPGTRLTVT.

The chain carries TRBV7-9 and TRBJ2-1, with TRBD2 as a possible D gene (7 bases). CDR1 SEHNR and CDR2 FQNEAQ come from the germline V gene (reference sequence). This CDR3 has 13 amino acids. Trimming stripped 3 bases from V and 8 bases from J, with 11 bases between. The CDR3 sequence is CASSFRGADEQFF. The CDR3 bases are TGTGCCAGCAGCTTTCGGGGGGCTGATGAGCAGTTCTTC.

This sequence joins TRBV12-5 and TRBJ2-7; D may be TRBD2 (5 bases). Germline assignment: CDR1 LGHNT and CDR2 FRNRAP. CDR3 size: 13 residues. The V gene lost 6 bases and the J gene lost 4 bases, with 13 bases spanning the gap. The CDR3 loop reads CASGPSGSYEQYF. CDR3 sequence (DNA): TGTGCTAGTGGCCCCTCTGGGAGTTACGAGCAGTACTTC.

The rearrangement links TRBV6-1 to TRBJ2-7; 7 positions match TRBD1. CDR1 is MNHNS, CDR2 SASEGT, per germline. The ends lost 7 bases at V and 2 bases at J; junction bases unmatched: 8. This CDR3 is 14 amino acids long. Here the CDR3 reads CASTPGQHPYEQYF. Here the CDR3 DNA reads TGTGCCAGCACCCCGGGACAGCATCCCTACGAGCAGTACTTC.

This clone was picked up one time. This chain joins TRBV15 and TRBJ2-7; 10 bases match TRBD1. Germline CDR1 and CDR2: LNHNV and YYDKDF (reference sequence). This CDR3 has 15 amino acids. J lost 6 bases, V lost 5 bases, and 10 bases had no gene match. This chain's CDR3 is CATSFQVTGGSEQYF. The CDR3 DNA sequence: TGTGCCACCAGCTTTCAAGTGACAGGGGGCTCCGAGCAGTACTTC.

This chain connects TRBV10-2 to TRBJ2-7, with 11 bases matching TRBD2. The CDR3 runs 14 residues. V dropped 6 bases and J dropped 7; count of bases not matched to a gene: 8. The germline gives CDR1 WSHSY, CDR2 SAAADI. In DNA, the CDR3 is TGCGCCAGCAGCGATAGCGGGAGGGCCCGAGAGCAGTACTTC. Amino acids: CASSDSGRAREQYF.

This chain connects TRBV5-4 to TRBJ2-1, with D possibly TRBD2 on 5 matching bases. The V end was cut by 4 bases, the J end by 1 base, with 15 bases between. The length of the CDR3 is 16 residues. In germline, CDR1 is SGHNT, CDR2 YYREEE (reference sequence). The CDR3 protein is CASSPSLLGSYNEQFF. The CDR3 DNA is TGTGCCAGCAGCCCCTCCTTACTAGGTTCCTACAATGAGCAGTTCTTC.

The chain couples TRBV5-3 to TRBJ1-2; the match to TRBD1 covers 8 bases. Being an ORF, TRBV5-3 has a function that is uncertain. The CDR3 loop spans 15 amino acids. The V gene end was trimmed by 4 bases and the J gene end by 6 bases; junction bases not matched to a gene: 11. In nucleotides, the CDR3 is TGTGCCAGAAGCGTCAGGACAGGGATAATTAATGGCTACACCTTC. Translation: CARSVRTGIINGYTF.

The rearrangement links TRBV9 to TRBJ2-7, with 8 bases that match TRBD1. The V gene end was trimmed by 4 bases and the J gene end by 3 bases; junction bases not matched to a gene: 9. Germline CDR1 SGDLS, CDR2 YYNGEE. There are 15 residues in the CDR3. The DNA of the CDR3 is TGTGCCAGCAGCCCCCGCCGGGACAGGAACTACGAGCAGTACTTC. Translated, it gives CASSPRRDRNYEQYF.

The chain carries TRBV7-2 and TRBJ2-1; 8 positions agree with TRBD2. Germline V gene data show CDR1 as SGHTA and CDR2 as FQGNSA. Trimming removed 5 bases from V and 6 bases from J; junction bases left unmatched: 6. CDR3 length equals 14 residues. CDR3 nucleotide sequence: TGTGCCAGCAGCCCGGGACTAGTGAGCAATGAGCAGTTCTTC. Amino acids: CASSPGLVSNEQFF.

This chain links TRBV7-3 with TRBJ2-3, with D unresolved. CDR3 length equals 15 residues. The V gene's germline CDR1 is SGHTA and CDR2 FQGTGA. V gave up 3 bases and J gave up 0 bases, with 10 bases separating them. As DNA, the CDR3 is TGTGCCAGCAGCTTGACTCTTTCTAGCACAGATACGCAGTATTTT. Residues: CASSLTLSSTDTQYF.

This rearrangement joins TRBV15 to TRBJ2-7, with a possible D match to TRBD2 (6 bases). This CDR3 region has 16 residues. The V end was cut by 6 bases, the J end by 1 base, with 19 bases between. The V gene's germline CDR1 is LNHNV and CDR2 YYDKDF (reference sequence). CDR3: CATSPLRGASSYEQYF. The CDR3 bases are TGTGCCACCAGTCCCTTGCGGGGCGCCAGTTCCTACGAGCAGTACTTC. The full variable domain, with the rest looked up from reference TRBV15 and TRBJ2-7, is DAMVIQNPRYQVTQFGKPVTLSCSQTLNHNVMYWYQQKSSQAPKLLFHYYDKDFNNEADTPDNFQSRRPNTSFCFLDIRSPGLGDTAMYLCATSPLRGASSYEQYFGPGTRLTVT.

The CDR3, as DNA: TGTGCCAGCAGCCAAGTGGGACAGTGGGTTGGCTACACCTTC. Translated: CASSQVGQWVGYTF. The gene calls are TRBV4-2 and TRBJ1-2, with 7 bases aligning to TRBD1. Looked up from germline, CDR1 is LGHNA and CDR2 is YNFKEQ. The CDR3 contains 14 residues. The junction had 6 bases not matched to a gene; V was cut back by 1 base and J by 7 bases.

As DNA, the CDR3 is TGTGCCAGCAGTTACTCGAGGGACTACGAGCAGTACTTC. Residues: CASSYSRDYEQYF. This chain joins TRBV6-5 and TRBJ2-7; tentatively, D is TRBD2 (5 bases). This CDR3 is built from 13 residues. The V end lost 0 bases, the J end lost 3 bases, and 6 bases lay between the germline ends. Looked up from germline, CDR1 is MNHEY and CDR2 is SVGAGI.

V and J are TRBV30 and TRBJ1-1; 7 bases agree with TRBD1. The CDR3 runs to 12 residues. Germline values: CDR1 GTSNPN, CDR2 SVGIG (reference sequence). Trimming took 3 bases from V and 11 from J; bases not matched to a gene: 9. The CDR3, as DNA: TGTGCCTGGAGGACAGGGAATAGGTTGGCTTTCTTT. This translates into CAWRTGNRLAFF.

The chain recombines TRBV11-2 with TRBJ1-3, with D unresolved. The V end was cut by 2 bases, the J end by 4 bases, with 9 bases between. The germline V gene has CDR1 SGHAT and CDR2 FQNNGV. CDR3 length: 14 residues. The CDR3: CASSLLSAGNTIYF. CDR3 nucleotide sequence: TGTGCCAGCAGCTTACTAAGCGCCGGAAACACCATATATTTT.

This clone was detected only a few times. The CDR3 loop is CASTPRMGQSPLHF. The CDR3 DNA is TGTGCCAGCACTCCCCGTATGGGGCAATCACCCCTCCACTTT. The chain couples TRBV6-5 to TRBJ1-6, with a tentative D call TRBD1 (5 bases). The CDR3 contains 14 residues. Trimming removed 7 bases from V and 10 bases from J, with 17 bases in between. CDR1 is MNHEY, CDR2 SVGAGI, per germline.

The chain combines TRBV6-1 with TRBJ1-5; D not resolved. CDR1 and CDR2 (germline): MNHNS, SASEGT. Trimming cost V 2 bases and J 2 bases, with 10 bases left between them. The CDR3 loop spans 15 amino acids. CDR3 coding DNA: TGTGCCAGCAGTGAAATTCTAGAGGGCAATCAGCCCCAGCATTTT. Translating gives CASSEILEGNQPQHF.

The rearrangement uses TRBV11-3 and TRBJ2-1; 7 bases are a match to TRBD1. Germline CDR1 is SGHNT and CDR2 is YENEEA. The CDR3 sequence is 13 residues long. With 5 bases clipped from V and 8 bases from J, the junction kept 6 bases outside the gene matches. The CDR3 loop reads CASSPRTGHEQFF. The CDR3 DNA is TGTGCCAGCAGCCCACGGACAGGACATGAGCAGTTCTTC.

This chain connects TRBV7-3 to TRBJ2-3; 13 nucleotides match TRBD2. Germline values: CDR1 SGHTA, CDR2 FQGTGA. This CDR3 has 17 residues. V lost 5 bases and J lost 3; bases outside the gene matches: 8. CDR3 nucleotides: TGTGCCAGCAGCCCACGGGGGGGACTAGCGGGGACAGATACGCAGTATTTT. Its translation: CASSPRGGLAGTDTQYF.

This clone was detected only once. This chain connects TRBV25-1 to TRBJ2-3, with 10 nucleotides matching TRBD2. The CDR3 is 17 amino acids. J lost 4 bases, V lost 5 bases, and 12 bases had no gene match. Looked up from germline, CDR1 is MGHDK and CDR2 is SYGVNS. Here the CDR3 DNA reads TGTGCCAGCAGTCAAGGGTGGGGGACTAGCGCGTCAGATACGCAGTATTTT. This codes for CASSQGWGTSASDTQYF.

This rearrangement joins TRBV6-1 to TRBJ2-1, with D unclear. Trimming shortened V by 1 base and J by 6 bases, and 10 bases separated the two germline ends. The CDR3 runs to 14 residues. Looked up from germline, CDR1 is MNHNS and CDR2 is SASEGT. The CDR3 region has the DNA TGTGCCAGCAGTGAAGGGTTAGAATCCAATGAGCAGTTCTTC. It is translated as CASSEGLESNEQFF.

This clone was seen a few times. The rearrangement links TRBV28 to TRBJ2-1, with 8 bases aligning to TRBD1. Trimming took 6 bases from V and 8 from J; bases not matched to a gene: 18. Germline CDR1 is MDHEN and CDR2 is SYDVKM. CDR3 length equals 17 residues. The CDR3 nucleotides read TGTGCCAGCAGCCACCCGCTTTTCGGACAGGGTCGGGATGAGCAGTTCTTC. This sequence encodes CASSHPLFGQGRDEQFF.